The 5 T cell receptor beta chains presented below share a single source sample, sequenced in a study of T-cell memory formation after mild COVID-19. TCRdb redid the calling of the 5' RACE reads with MiXCR, one entry per CDR3 protein. The sample gives approximately 240,000 distinct CDR3 sequences, roughly 17% of which show up once; approximately 3.6% is in the top ten. Sequenced material: PBMCs or a T cell subset sorted from them (not recorded which). The source is a man aged 18 to 35 who had mild COVID-19 (a few samples of this study predate the infection). Cell type and time point are not known.

The chain is built from TRBV7-2 and TRBJ1-5, with D possibly matching TRBD1 (6 bases). This CDR3 has 15 amino acids. CDR1 and CDR2 from the germline V gene are SGHTA and FQGNSA. Deletions cut 5 bases from V and 5 bases from J, with 16 bases between. The CDR3 sequence is CASSPGGGGDQPQHF. CDR3 coding DNA: TGTGCCAGCAGCCCGGGGGGGGGCGGAGATCAGCCCCAGCATTTT.

This clonotype came up a few times. The rearrangement joins TRBV4-2 to TRBJ2-3; 10 bases are shared with TRBD2. Germline trimming cut 1 base from V and 6 bases from J; bases unmatched to any gene: 10. This CDR3 is built from 17 residues. Per germline, CDR1 LGHNA and CDR2 YNFKEQ. The CDR3 DNA reads as TGTGCCAGCAGCCAAGGAAGCGGGGGGGCCTTAGGGGATACGCAGTATTTT. Translating gives CASSQGSGGALGDTQYF.

This clonotype was seen more than once but under ten times. The chain is built from TRBV12-3 or TRBV12-4 and TRBJ2-7; weak D call: TRBD2 (6 bases). Trimming took 8 bases from V and 4 from J, leaving 21 bases between them. This CDR3 region has 15 residues. This chain's CDR3 is CASSRGGMGEYEQYV. DNA of the CDR3: TGTGCCAGCTCCCGGGGAGGTATGGGGGAATACGAGCAGTACGTC.

This clonotype was detected only a few times. The chain recombines TRBV18 with TRBJ2-6; possibly TRBD2 for D (5 bases). V lost 6 bases to trimming and J lost 4 bases, with 13 bases between them. CDR1 is KGHSH, CDR2 LQKENI, per germline. The CDR3 length is 15 residues. The CDR3 region is CASSPGLGGANVLTF. The CDR3 DNA is TGTGCCAGCTCTCCCGGACTGGGAGGGGCCAACGTCCTGACTTTC. The full variable domain, completed using reference TRBV18 and TRBJ2-6, is NAGVMQNPRHLVRRRGQEARLRCSPMKGHSHVYWYRQLPEEGLKFMVYLQKENIIDESGMPKERFSAEFPKEGPSILRIQQVVRGDSAAYFCASSPGLGGANVLTFGAGSRLTVL.

A word on this clonotype: One junction end disagrees with the germline gene, perhaps due to a read error. CDR3 residues: CASRRGTGDNDQFF. In DNA form, the CDR3 reads TGTGCCAGCAGACGGGGGACAGGGGACAATGATCAGTTCTTC. The gene calls are TRBV7-2 and TRBJ2-1; the match to TRBD1 covers 10 bases. Looked up from germline, CDR1 is SGHTA and CDR2 is FQGNSA. CDR3 length equals 14 residues.